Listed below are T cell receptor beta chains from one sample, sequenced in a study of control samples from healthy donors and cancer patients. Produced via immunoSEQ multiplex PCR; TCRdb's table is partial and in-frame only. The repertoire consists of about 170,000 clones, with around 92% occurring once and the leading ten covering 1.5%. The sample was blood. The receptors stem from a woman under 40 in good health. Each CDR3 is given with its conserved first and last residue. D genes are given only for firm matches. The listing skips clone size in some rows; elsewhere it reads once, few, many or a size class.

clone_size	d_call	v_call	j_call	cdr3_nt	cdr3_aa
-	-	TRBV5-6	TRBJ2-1	TGTGCCAGCAGCCTTTACAATGAGCAGTTCTTC	CASSLYNEQFF
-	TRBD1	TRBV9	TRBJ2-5	TGTGCCAGCAGCGTAAGTCAGGGGGAAGAGACCCAGTACTTC	CASSVSQGEETQYF
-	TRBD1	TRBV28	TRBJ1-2	TGTGCCAGCAGTCTCGGGACAGGTGGCTACACCTTC	CASSLGTGGYTF
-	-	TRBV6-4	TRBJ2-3	TGTGCCAGCAGTCCCCAAGCGGGTAGCACAGATACGCAGTATTTT	CASSPQAGSTDTQYF
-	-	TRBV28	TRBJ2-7	TGTGCCAGCAAGACCACCGGGAGCCGGGAGAGCTACGAGCAGTACTTC	CASKTTGSRESYEQYF
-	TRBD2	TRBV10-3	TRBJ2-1	TGTGCCATCAGTGAGTCGGCTAGCGGGAGGGGAAATGAGCAGTTCTTC	CAISESASGRGNEQFF
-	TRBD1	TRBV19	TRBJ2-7	TGTGCCAGTAGTCCTGTCAGGACAGGCCGCTCCTACGAGCAGTACTTC	CASSPVRTGRSYEQYF
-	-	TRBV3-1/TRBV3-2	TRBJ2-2	TGTGCCAGCAGCCGATGGGGGTCCGGGGAGCTGTTTTTT	CASSRWGSGELFF
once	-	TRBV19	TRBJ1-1	TGTGCCAGTAGTATGATTCGGGAAGCTTTCTTT	CASSMIREAFF
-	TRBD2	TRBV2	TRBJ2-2	TGTGCCAGCAGTAAGGGTTTAGCGGGGGGGAACACCGGGGAGCTGTTTTTT	CASSKGLAGGNTGELFF
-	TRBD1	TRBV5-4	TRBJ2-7	TGTGCCAGCAGCAGGGACAGGACGTACGAGCAGTACTTC	CASSRDRTYEQYF
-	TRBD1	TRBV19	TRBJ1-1	TGTGCCAGTACTCGACAGGGGATGAACACTGAAGCTTTCTTT	CASTRQGMNTEAFF
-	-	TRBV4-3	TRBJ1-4	TGCGCCAGCAGCCAAGACTGGGGGATCACTAATGAAAAACTGTTTTTT	CASSQDWGITNEKLFF
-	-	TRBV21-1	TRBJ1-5	TGTGCCAGCAGGGGGCTGATTCAGCCCCAGCATTTT	CASRGLIQPQHF
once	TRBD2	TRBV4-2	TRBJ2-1	TGTGCCAGCAGCCTGGGAAGGAGCGGGGGGGAAAATGAGCAGTTCTTC	CASSLGRSGGENEQFF
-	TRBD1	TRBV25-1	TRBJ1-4	TGTGCCAGCAGTGAATATGGTTCACAGGGGGAAAAACTGTTTTTT	CASSEYGSQGEKLFF
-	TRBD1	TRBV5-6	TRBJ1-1	TGTGCCAGCAGCTTTGGTCAGGGGGACACTGAAGCTTTCTTT	CASSFGQGDTEAFF
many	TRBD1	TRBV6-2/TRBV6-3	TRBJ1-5	TGTGCCAGCAGCCCAATAAGGGACAGATATAGCAATCAGCCCCAGCATTTT	CASSPIRDRYSNQPQHF
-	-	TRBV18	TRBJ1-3	TGTGCCAGCTCACCAGGGACGGCTAGCTCTGGAAACACCATATATTTT	CASSPGTASSGNTIYF
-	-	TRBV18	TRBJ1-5	TGTGCCAGCTCACCGGCCAGGGGCAATCAGCCCCAGCATTTT	CASSPARGNQPQHF
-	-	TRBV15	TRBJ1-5	TGTGCCACCAGCAGAGACAGGGGTAGGGCAAATCAGCCCCAGCATTTT	CATSRDRGRANQPQHF
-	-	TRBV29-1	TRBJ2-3	TGCAGCGTTGAAGGTGGAGGGGCAGATACGCAGTATTTT	CSVEGGGADTQYF
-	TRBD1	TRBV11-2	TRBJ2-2	TGTGCCAGCAGCTACAGGACAGGGGGAACCGGGGAGCTGTTTTTT	CASSYRTGGTGELFF
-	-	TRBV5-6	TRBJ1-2	TGTGCCAGCAGCTTTGTCGGGGCTAACTATGGCTACACCTTC	CASSFVGANYGYTF
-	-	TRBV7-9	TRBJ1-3	TGTGCCAGCAGCTCCGGAGACCCGTCTGGAAACACCATATATTTT	CASSSGDPSGNTIYF
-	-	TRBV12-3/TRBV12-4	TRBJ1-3	TGTGCCAGCAGGTTCTCTGGAAACACCATATATTTT	CASRFSGNTIYF
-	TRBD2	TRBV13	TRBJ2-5	TGTGCCAGCAGTCGGACTAGCGGGGACCAAGAGACCCAGTACTTC	CASSRTSGDQETQYF